The present entry profiles one T cell receptor (beta chain) with its context. Its antigen is not known. One junction end does not reproduce the germline sequence, and a read error may be involved. TCRbeta libraries were built with three rounds of nested PCR, modified from ARM-PCR. MiXCR, applied by TCRdb to the multiplex PCR reads, yields one record per CDR3 protein. The repertoire has 100,000 to 120,000 distinct CDR3 sequences, approximately 87% of them found once; the top ten carry 22%. The sample is drawn from a study of tumor and adjacent non-tumor tissue in lung cancer. The template was RNA from unsorted bulk tissue. Overall study results and limits: TCR diversity was significantly greater in tumor than normal lung tissue. Higher tumor TCR diversity was associated with shorter survival.

Germline CDR1 and CDR2: MGHRA and YSYEKL. This CDR3 is 14 amino acids long. This receptor was identified in a man aged 65-85 years with non-small cell lung cancer. The chain employs TRBV4-1 and TRBJ1-1; D call uncertain. The material sequenced was lung tumor tissue. The CDR3, as DNA: TGCGCCAGCAGCCAAGGCAGTATGAACGCTGAAGCTTTCTTT. It yields the protein CASSQGSMNAEAFF.